Listed below are T cell receptor beta chains from one sample, sequenced in a study of blood T cell repertoires in COVID-19. Measured with immunoSEQ multiplex PCR; TCRdb has only the in-frame clones, and not every one. The sample lists around 300,000 clones; about nine tenths were seen once. Source material: PBMCs or T cells enriched from blood (not recorded which). The receptors here all came from a woman between 18 and 29 years old who had recovered from COVID-19. CDR3s include the opening cysteine and the closing phenylalanine or tryptophan. Each record gives: V gene, CDR3 length, clone size, D gene, J gene, CDR3 DNA, CDR3 protein. The D gene is left open where the match is weak. The size entry is marked missing in some rows and otherwise reads once, few, many or a size class.

TRBV4-1	14	-	TRBD1	TRBJ1-2	TGCGCCAGCAGCCTAACGACAGGGAGCTATGGCTACACCTTC	CASSLTTGSYGYTF
TRBV4-1	14	-	-	TRBJ1-4	TGCGCCAGCAGACCTACCGGACAAAATGAAAAACTGTTTTTT	CASRPTGQNEKLFF
TRBV4-1	15	-	-	TRBJ2-1	TGCGCCAGCAGCCCCAGGGCATCCTTCTACAATGAGCAGTTCTTC	CASSPRASFYNEQFF
TRBV28	15	-	TRBD1	TRBJ1-1	TGTGCCAGCAGAGTCGGAGGGACAGGGTACACTGAAGCTTTCTTT	CASRVGGTGYTEAFF
TRBV3-1/TRBV3-2	14	-	-	TRBJ2-7	TGTGCCAGCAGCCAAGGAGATGTCGATTACGAGCAGTACTTC	CASSQGDVDYEQYF
TRBV15	15	once	TRBD1	TRBJ2-7	TGTGCCACCAGCAGAGCCAGGACAGGGAATGGCGAGCAGTACTTC	CATSRARTGNGEQYF
TRBV27	12	-	TRBD1	TRBJ2-7	TGTGCCAGCAGTCCCCGCACAGGGGCTGGGTACTTC	CASSPRTGAGYF
TRBV4-3	16	-	TRBD2	TRBJ2-1	TGCGCCAGCAGCCAAGAGTCTCGGGGGGGGTACAATGAGCAGTTCTTC	CASSQESRGGYNEQFF
TRBV2	14	-	TRBD1	TRBJ1-1	TGTGCCAGCAGCCTCAGGACAGGGGACGCTGAAGCTTTCTTT	CASSLRTGDAEAFF
TRBV10-1	17	-	TRBD1	TRBJ2-3	TGCGCCAGCAGTGAGTCGTTGGGGACAGGGCGCACAGATACGCAGTATTTT	CASSESLGTGRTDTQYF